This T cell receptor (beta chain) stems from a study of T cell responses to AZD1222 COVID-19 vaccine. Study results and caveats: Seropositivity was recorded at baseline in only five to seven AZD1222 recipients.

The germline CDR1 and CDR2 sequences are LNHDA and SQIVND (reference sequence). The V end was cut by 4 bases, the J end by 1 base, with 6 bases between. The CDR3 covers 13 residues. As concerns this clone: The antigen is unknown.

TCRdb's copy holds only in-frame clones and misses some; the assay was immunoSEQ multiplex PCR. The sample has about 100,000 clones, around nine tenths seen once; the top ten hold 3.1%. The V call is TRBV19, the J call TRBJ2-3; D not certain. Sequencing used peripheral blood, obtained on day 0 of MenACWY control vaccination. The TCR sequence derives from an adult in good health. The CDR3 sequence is CASSNSGTDTQYF. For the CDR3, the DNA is TGTGCCAGTAGTAATTCAGGCACAGATACGCAGTATTTT.